Sequencing of this T cell receptor (beta chain) was carried out in a study of blood T cell repertoires in COVID-19. Participants' reported clinical history set cohort assignment. How the authors handled the data: For nucleated cells, counts were estimated from reference gene primer amplification. The table came from immunoSEQ multiplex PCR; TCRdb's copy has only in-frame clones and leaves some out. The DNA gave D and trimming, while V, J and clone size come from that table. The sample yields 200,000 to 300,000 clones, approximately 89% seen once. Germline V CDR1 and CDR2: SGHVS, FQNEAQ. V gave up 5 bases and J gave up 4 bases, with 11 bases separating them. The CDR3 totals 13 residues.

The clonotype was recovered from a woman between 35 and 50 years old with acute COVID-19. The gene calls are TRBV7-8 and TRBJ2-5; possibly TRBD2 for D (6 bases). Sequenced: PBMCs or T cells enriched from blood (not recorded which). This CDR3 reads CASSLAAGETQYF. CDR3 coding DNA: TGTGCCAGCAGCCTGGCAGCGGGAGAGACCCAGTACTTC.